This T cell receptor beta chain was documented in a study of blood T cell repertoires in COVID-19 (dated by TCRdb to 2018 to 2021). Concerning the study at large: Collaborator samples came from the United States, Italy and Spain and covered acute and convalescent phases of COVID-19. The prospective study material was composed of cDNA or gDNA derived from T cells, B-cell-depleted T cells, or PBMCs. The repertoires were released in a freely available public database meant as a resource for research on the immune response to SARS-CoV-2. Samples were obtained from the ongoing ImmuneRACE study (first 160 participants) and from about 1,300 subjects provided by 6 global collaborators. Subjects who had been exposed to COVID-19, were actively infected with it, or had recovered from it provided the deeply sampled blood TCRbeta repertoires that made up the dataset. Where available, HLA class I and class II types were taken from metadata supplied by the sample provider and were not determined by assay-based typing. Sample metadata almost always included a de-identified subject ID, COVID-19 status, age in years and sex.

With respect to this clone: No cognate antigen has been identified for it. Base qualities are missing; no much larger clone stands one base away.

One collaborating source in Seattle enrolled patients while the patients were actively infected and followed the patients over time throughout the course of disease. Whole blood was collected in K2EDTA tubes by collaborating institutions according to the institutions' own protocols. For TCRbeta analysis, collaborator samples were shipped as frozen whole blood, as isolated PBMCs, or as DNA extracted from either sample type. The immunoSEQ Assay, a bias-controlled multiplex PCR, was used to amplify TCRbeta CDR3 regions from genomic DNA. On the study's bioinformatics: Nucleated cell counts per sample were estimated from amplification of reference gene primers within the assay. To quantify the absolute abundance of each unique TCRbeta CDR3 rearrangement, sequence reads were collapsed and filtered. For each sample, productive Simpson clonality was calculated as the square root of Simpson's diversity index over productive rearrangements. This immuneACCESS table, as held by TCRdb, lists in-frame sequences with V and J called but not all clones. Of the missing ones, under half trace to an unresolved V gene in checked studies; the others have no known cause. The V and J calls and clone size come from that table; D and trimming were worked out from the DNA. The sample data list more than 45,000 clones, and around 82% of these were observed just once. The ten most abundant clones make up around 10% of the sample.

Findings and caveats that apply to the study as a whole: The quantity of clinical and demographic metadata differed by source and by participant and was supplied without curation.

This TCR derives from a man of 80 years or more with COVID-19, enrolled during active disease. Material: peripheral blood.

The sequence in DNA is TGCGCCAGCAGCTTGGCCCGGGGGGTAAACGAGCAGTACTTC. The resulting protein is CASSLARGVNEQYF. This sequence uses TRBV5-1 and TRBJ2-7; TRBD2 lines up with 7 middle nucleotides. Ends trimmed: V by 0 bases, J by 5 bases; bases unmatched to a gene: 5. Spanning cysteine to phenylalanine, the CDR3 consists of 14 amino acids. Of all the DNA, just the CDR3 is kept, 42 bases in frame from base 1. The CDR1 and CDR2 encoded by the germline V gene are SGHRS and YFSETQ.